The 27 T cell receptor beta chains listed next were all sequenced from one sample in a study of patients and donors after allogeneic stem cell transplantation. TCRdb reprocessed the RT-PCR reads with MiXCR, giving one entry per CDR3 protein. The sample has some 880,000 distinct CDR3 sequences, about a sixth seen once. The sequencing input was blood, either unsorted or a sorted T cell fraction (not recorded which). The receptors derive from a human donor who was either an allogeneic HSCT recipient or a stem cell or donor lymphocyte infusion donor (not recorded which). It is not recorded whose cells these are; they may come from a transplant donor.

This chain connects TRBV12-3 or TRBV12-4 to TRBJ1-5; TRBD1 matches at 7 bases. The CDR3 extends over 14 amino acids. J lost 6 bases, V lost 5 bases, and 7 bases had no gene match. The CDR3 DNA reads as TGTGCCAGCAGTCGACAGGGCAACGGTCAGCCCCAGCATTTT. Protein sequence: CASSRQGNGQPQHF.

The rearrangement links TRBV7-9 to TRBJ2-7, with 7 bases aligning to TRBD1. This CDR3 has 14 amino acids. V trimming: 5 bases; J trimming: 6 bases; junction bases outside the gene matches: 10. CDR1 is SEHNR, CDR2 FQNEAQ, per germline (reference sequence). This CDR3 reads CASSLPGTALEQYF. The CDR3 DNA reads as TGTGCCAGCAGCCTACCCGGGACAGCGCTCGAGCAGTACTTC.

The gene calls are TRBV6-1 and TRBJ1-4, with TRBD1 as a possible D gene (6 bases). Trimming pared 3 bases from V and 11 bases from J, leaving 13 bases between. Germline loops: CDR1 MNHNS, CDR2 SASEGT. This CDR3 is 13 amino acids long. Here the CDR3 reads CASSDGGEWKLFF. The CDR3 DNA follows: TGTGCCAGCAGTGATGGGGGCGAGTGGAAACTGTTTTTT.

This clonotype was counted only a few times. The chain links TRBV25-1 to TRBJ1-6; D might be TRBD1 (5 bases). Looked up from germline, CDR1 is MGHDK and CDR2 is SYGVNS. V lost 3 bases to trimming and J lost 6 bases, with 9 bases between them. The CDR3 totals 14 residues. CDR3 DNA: TGTGCCAGCAGTGAGGGGCAGCTTAATTCACCCCTCCACTTT. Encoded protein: CASSEGQLNSPLHF.

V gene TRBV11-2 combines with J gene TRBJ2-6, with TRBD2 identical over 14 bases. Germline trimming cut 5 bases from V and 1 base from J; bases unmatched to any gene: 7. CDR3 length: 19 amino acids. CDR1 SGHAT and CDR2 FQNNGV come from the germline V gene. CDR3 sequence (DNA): TGTGCCAGCAGCGCCCGACTAGCGGGGGGGCCATCTGGGGCCAACGTCCTGACTTTC. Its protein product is CASSARLAGGPSGANVLTF.

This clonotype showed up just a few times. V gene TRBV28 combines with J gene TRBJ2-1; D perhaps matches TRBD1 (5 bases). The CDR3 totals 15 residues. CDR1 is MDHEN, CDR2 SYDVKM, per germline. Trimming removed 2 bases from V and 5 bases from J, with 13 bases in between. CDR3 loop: CASSLRGSSDNEQFF. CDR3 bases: TGTGCCAGCAGTTTAAGGGGAAGCTCTGACAATGAGCAGTTCTTC.

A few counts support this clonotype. This CDR3 is CASIPIGGLHNEQFF. The CDR3 region has the DNA TGTGCCAGCATCCCTATTGGGGGGCTCCACAATGAGCAGTTCTTC. The rearrangement links TRBV6-1 to TRBJ2-1; D could derive from TRBD1 or TRBD2 (6 bases each). Germline values: CDR1 MNHNS, CDR2 SASEGT. This CDR3 spans 15 amino acids. Trimming removed 7 bases at V and 5 bases at J, with 18 bases between.

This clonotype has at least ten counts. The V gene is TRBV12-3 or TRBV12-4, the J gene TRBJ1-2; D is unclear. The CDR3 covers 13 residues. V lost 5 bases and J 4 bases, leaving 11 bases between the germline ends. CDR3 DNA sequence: TGTGCCAGCAGTCCAACCGTGGGCTATGGCTACACCTTC. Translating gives CASSPTVGYGYTF.

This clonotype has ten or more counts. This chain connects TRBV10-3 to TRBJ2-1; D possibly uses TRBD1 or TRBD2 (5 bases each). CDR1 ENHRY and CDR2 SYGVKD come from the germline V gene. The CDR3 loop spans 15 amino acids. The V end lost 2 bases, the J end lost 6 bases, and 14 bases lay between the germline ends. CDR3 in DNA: TGTGCCATCAGTGAGAGGGACCTAGTGGCCAATGAGCAGTTCTTC. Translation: CAISERDLVANEQFF.

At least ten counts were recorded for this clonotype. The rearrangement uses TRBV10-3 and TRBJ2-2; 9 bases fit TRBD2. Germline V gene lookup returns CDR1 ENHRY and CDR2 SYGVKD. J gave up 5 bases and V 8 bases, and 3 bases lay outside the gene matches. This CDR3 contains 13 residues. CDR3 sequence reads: CAIAGGPTGELFF. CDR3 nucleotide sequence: TGTGCCATCGCGGGAGGGCCGACCGGGGAGCTGTTTTTT.

The CDR3 DNA reads TGTGCCAGCAGTTTATACGGTCACTCTGGAAACACCATATATTTT. Translated, it gives CASSLYGHSGNTIYF. The chain employs TRBV12-3 or TRBV12-4 and TRBJ1-3, with no clear D. This CDR3 has 15 amino acids. V was cut by 2 bases and J by 0 bases, with 8 bases left in between.

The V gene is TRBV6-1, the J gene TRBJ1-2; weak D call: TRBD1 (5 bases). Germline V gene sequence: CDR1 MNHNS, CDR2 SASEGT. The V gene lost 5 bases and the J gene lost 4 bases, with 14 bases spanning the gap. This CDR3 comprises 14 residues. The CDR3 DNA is TGTGCCAGCAGTCCTCTGGGACGCCGCTATGGCTACACCTTC. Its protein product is CASSPLGRRYGYTF.

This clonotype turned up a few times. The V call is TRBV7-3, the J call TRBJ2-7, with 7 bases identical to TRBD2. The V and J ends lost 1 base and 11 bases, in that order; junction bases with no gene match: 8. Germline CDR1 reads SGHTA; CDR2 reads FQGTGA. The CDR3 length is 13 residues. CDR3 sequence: CASSLRWEGLKYF. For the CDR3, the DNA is TGTGCCAGCAGCTTAAGGTGGGAGGGCCTGAAGTACTTC.

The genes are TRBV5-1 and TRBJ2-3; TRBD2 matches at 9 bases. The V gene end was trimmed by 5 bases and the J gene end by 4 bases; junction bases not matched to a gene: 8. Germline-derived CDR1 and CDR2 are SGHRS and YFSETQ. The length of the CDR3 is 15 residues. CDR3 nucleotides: TGCGCCAGCAGAAGGGCGGGAGGGCCCTCAGATACGCAGTATTTT. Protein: CASRRAGGPSDTQYF. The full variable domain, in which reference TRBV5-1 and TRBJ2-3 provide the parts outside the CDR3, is KAGVTQTPRYLIKTRGQQVTLSCSPISGHRSVSWYQQTPGQGLQFLFEYFSETQRNKGNFPGRFSGRQFSNSRSEMNVSTLELGDSALYLCASRRAGGPSDTQYFGPGTRLTVL.

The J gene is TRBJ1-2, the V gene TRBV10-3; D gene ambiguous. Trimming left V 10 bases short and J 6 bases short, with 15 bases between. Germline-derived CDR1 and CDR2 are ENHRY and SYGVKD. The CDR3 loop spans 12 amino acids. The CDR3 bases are TGTGCCACCTCTGGGAGGATAAATGGCTACACCTTC. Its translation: CATSGRINGYTF.

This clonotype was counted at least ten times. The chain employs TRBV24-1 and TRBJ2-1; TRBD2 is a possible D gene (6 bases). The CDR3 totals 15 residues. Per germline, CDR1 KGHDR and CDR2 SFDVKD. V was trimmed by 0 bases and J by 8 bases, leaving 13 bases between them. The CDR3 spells CATSDLNSGSDEQFF. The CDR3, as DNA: TGTGCCACCAGTGATTTGAACAGCGGGTCGGATGAGCAGTTCTTC.

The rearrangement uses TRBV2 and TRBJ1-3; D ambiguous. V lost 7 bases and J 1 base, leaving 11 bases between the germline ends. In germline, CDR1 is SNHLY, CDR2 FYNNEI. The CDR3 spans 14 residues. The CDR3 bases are TGTGCCAGCACGGGGAGTCCGTCTGGAAACACCATATATTTT. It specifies CASTGSPSGNTIYF.

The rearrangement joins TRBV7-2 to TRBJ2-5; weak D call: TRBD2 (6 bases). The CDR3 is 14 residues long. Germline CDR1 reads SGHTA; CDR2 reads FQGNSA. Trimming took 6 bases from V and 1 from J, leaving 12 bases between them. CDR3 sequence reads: CASRSGGTQETQYF. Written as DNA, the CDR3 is TGTGCCAGCAGATCTGGGGGGACCCAAGAGACCCAGTACTTC.

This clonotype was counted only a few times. The CDR3 region is CASRTGAEETQYF. The CDR3 nucleotides are TGTGCCAGCAGAACAGGGGCGGAGGAGACCCAGTACTTC. The rearrangement links TRBV12-3 or TRBV12-4 to TRBJ2-5; 7 bases match TRBD1. The CDR3 is made up of 13 amino acids. The V and J ends lost 6 bases and 5 bases, in that order; junction bases with no gene match: 6.

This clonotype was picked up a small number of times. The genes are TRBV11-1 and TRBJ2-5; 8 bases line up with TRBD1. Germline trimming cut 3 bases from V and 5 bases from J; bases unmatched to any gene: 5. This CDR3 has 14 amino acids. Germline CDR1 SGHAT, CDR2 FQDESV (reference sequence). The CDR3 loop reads CASSFDRGWETQYF. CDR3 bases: TGTGCCAGCAGCTTCGACAGGGGCTGGGAGACCCAGTACTTC.

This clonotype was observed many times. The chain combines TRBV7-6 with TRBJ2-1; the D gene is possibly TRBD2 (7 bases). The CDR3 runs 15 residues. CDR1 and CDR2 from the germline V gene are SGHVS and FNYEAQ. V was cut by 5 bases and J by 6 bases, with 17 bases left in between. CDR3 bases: TGTGCCAGCAGCGGGGGGCGGGGGCCGACCAATGAGCAGTTCTTC. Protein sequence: CASSGGRGPTNEQFF.

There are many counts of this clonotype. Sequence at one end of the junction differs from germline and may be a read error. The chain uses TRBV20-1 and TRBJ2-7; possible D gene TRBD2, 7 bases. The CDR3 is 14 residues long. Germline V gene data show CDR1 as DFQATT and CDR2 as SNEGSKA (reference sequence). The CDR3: CSARGGGLSYEQYF. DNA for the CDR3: TGCAGTGCAAGAGGCGGGGGCCTCTCCTACGAGCAGTACTTC.

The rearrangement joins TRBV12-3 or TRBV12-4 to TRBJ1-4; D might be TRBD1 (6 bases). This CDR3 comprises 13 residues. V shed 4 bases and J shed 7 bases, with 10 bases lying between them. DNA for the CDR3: TGTGCCAGCAGTTCGACAGGTAGTGAAAAACTGTTTTTT. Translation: CASSSTGSEKLFF.

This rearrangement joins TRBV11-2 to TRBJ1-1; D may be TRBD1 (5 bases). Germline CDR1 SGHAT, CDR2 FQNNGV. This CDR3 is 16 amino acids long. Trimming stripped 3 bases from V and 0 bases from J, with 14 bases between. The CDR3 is CASSFPGAGMNTEAFF. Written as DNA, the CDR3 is TGTGCCAGCAGCTTCCCTGGGGCAGGGATGAACACTGAAGCTTTCTTT.

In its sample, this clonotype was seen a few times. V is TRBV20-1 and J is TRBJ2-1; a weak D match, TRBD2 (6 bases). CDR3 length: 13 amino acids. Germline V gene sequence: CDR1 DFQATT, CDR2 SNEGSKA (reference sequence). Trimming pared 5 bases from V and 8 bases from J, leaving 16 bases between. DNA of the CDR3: TGCAGTGCTCCGGGACTCCCCGGCTATGAGCAGTTCTTC. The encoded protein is CSAPGLPGYEQFF.

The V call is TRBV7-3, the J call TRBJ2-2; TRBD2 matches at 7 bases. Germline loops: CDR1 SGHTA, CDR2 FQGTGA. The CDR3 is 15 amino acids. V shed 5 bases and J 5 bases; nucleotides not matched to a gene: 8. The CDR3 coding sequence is TGTGCCAGCAGCGCTTCGGGGGGTTGGACCGGGGAGCTGTTTTTT. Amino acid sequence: CASSASGGWTGELFF. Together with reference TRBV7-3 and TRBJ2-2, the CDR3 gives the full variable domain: GAGVSQTPSNKVTEKGKYVELRCDPISGHTALYWYRQSLGQGPEFLIYFQGTGAADDSGLPNDRFFAVRPEGSVSTLKIQRTERGDSAVYLCASSASGGWTGELFFGEGSRLTVL.

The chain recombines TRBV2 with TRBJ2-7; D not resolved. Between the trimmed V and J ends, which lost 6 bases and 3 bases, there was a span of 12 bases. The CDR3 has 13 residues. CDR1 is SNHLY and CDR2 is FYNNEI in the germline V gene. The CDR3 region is CASRAWGFYEQYF. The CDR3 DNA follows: TGTGCCAGCAGAGCCTGGGGTTTCTACGAGCAGTACTTC.